The rows below give T cell receptor beta chains drawn from one sample of a study of blood T cell repertoires in COVID-19. Sequencing was performed with immunoSEQ multiplex PCR; in TCRdb, only in-frame clones are kept and a portion is missing. The sample holds 300,000 to 450,000 clones, roughly 86% seen once. The sequencing input was peripheral blood. These receptors originate from a human donor in a cohort sampled during active COVID-19. The CDR3 runs from the conserved cysteine through the conserved F or W. The order of the fields is D gene, V gene, clone size, J gene, CDR3 protein, CDR3 DNA. A D gene is named only where the DNA matches it firmly. Part of the rows lack a size; the others show once, few, many or a class for expanded clones.

>.|TRBV5-1|.|TRBJ2-5
CASSLGAVGETQYF
TGCGCCAGCAGCTTGGGGGCAGTTGGAGAGACCCAGTACTTC
>.|TRBV19|.|TRBJ1-5
CASSIYPEGSNQPQHF
TGTGCCAGTAGTATATACCCAGAGGGTAGCAATCAGCCCCAGCATTTT
>TRBD1|TRBV19|.|TRBJ2-1
CASKSLGTGRRNEQFF
TGTGCCAGTAAATCGCTTGGGACAGGGAGGAGAAATGAGCAGTTCTTC
>.|TRBV6-5|.|TRBJ2-7
CATLGGGSYEQYF
TGTGCCACCTTAGGGGGGGGATCCTACGAGCAGTACTTC
>.|TRBV4-1|.|TRBJ2-3
CASSHHRDTQYF
TGCGCCAGCAGCCACCATAGAGATACGCAGTATTTT
>TRBD1|TRBV2|few|TRBJ1-4
CASSVGQGFPNEKLFF
TGTGCCAGCAGTGTGGGACAGGGGTTCCCTAATGAAAAACTGTTTTTT
>TRBD2|TRBV2|.|TRBJ2-3
CASNLLAGGTDTQYF
TGTGCCAGCAATTTACTAGCGGGAGGGACAGATACGCAGTATTTT
>.|TRBV3-1/TRBV3-2|.|TRBJ2-3
CASSHTGTSTDTQYF
TGTGCCAGCAGCCACACAGGGACCAGCACAGATACGCAGTATTTT
>TRBD1|TRBV28|.|TRBJ1-4
CASSLTGTGTEKLFF
TGTGCCAGCAGTCTAACCGGGACAGGGACTGAAAAACTGTTTTTT
>.|TRBV4-1|.|TRBJ2-5
CASSPTVLETQYF
TGCGCCAGCAGCCCGACTGTCCTGGAGACCCAGTACTTC
>TRBD1|TRBV5-1|.|TRBJ1-6
CASSLALGQGVRSPLHF
TGCGCCAGCAGCTTGGCCCTCGGACAGGGCGTCCGATCACCCCTCCACTTT
>TRBD2|TRBV7-8|.|TRBJ2-7
CASSLIAGVSETQYF
TGTGCCAGCAGCTTAATAGCGGGAGTCTCCGAAACGCAGTACTTC
>TRBD1|TRBV18|.|TRBJ2-2
CASSPGQGNTGELFF
TGTGCCAGCTCCCCCGGACAGGGGAACACCGGGGAGCTGTTTTTT
>.|TRBV27|few|TRBJ1-4
CASAEYQGAGGEKLFF
TGTGCCAGCGCAGAATACCAAGGGGCGGGAGGTGAAAAACTGTTTTTT
>.|TRBV6-2/TRBV6-3|.|TRBJ2-7
CASSYEEGDSYEQYF
TGTGCCAGCAGTTACGAGGAAGGGGACTCCTACGAGCAGTACTTC
>TRBD1|TRBV19|.|TRBJ2-7
CASSDRARDEQYF
TGTGCCAGTAGCGACAGGGCGCGGGACGAGCAGTACTTC
>.|TRBV19|.|TRBJ2-1
CASSIDILASAFF
TGTGCCAGTAGTATAGATATTCTAGCTTCGGCGTTCTTC
>.|TRBV9|.|TRBJ1-3
CASSLTGLPASGNTIYF
TGTGCCAGCAGCTTGACAGGCTTACCCGCCTCTGGAAACACCATATATTTT
>.|TRBV7-6|.|TRBJ2-5
CASSPAGQRSQETQYF
TGTGCCAGCAGCCCAGCGGGTCAGAGAAGCCAAGAGACCCAGTACTTC
>.|TRBV9|.|TRBJ1-6
CASSVNINSPLHF
TGTGCCAGCAGCGTAAATATCAATTCACCCCTCCACTTT
>TRBD2|TRBV19|.|TRBJ2-5
CASSTLAGGSETQYF
TGTGCCAGTAGTACTTTAGCGGGAGGCTCGGAGACCCAGTACTTC
>TRBD1|TRBV5-4|.|TRBJ2-5
CASRPGQGQETQYF
TGTGCCAGCAGACCCGGACAGGGGCAAGAGACCCAGTACTTC
>.|TRBV21-1|.|TRBJ2-7
CARGHFSGRDEQYF
TGTGCCAGGGGACACTTCAGCGGGAGAGACGAGCAGTACTTC
>.|TRBV28|once|TRBJ2-3
CASSFPGSSTDTQYF
TGTGCCAGCAGTTTCCCAGGGTCTAGCACAGATACGCAGTATTTT
>TRBD1|TRBV4-2|.|TRBJ1-3
CASSGRQGGNTIYF
TGTGCCAGCAGCGGCCGACAGGGAGGAAACACCATATATTTT
>TRBD2|TRBV27|once|TRBJ2-1
CASSPSGRGNEQFF
TGTGCCAGCAGCCCTAGCGGGAGGGGCAATGAGCAGTTCTTC
>TRBD1|TRBV10-3|.|TRBJ1-5
CAIPRFGQGGQPQHF
TGTGCCATCCCTCGTTTTGGACAGGGTGGTCAGCCCCAGCATTTT
>.|TRBV6-5|.|TRBJ1-5
CASEVDRSNQPQHF
TGTGCCAGCGAGGTCGACAGAAGCAATCAGCCCCAGCATTTT
>.|TRBV7-8|.|TRBJ2-2
CASSPIEGGTGELFF
TGTGCCAGCAGCCCCATCGAGGGGGGGACCGGGGAGCTGTTTTTT
>TRBD1|TRBV2|.|TRBJ1-4
CASSEQGGRGKLFF
TGTGCCAGCAGTGAACAGGGGGGCAGGGGGAAACTGTTTTTT
>TRBD2|TRBV7-8|.|TRBJ2-7
CASSLGGGGYEQYF
TGTGCCAGCAGTCTTGGCGGGGGTGGTTACGAGCAGTACTTC
>.|TRBV30|.|TRBJ1-3
CAWILSVEEAIYF
TGTGCCTGGATTCTGTCAGTGGAGGAAGCCATATATTTT
>TRBD1|TRBV5-1|.|TRBJ2-7
CASSWGQGAQYEQYF
TGCGCCAGCAGCTGGGGACAGGGGGCGCAGTACGAGCAGTACTTC
>TRBD2|TRBV2|.|TRBJ2-3
CASSGASGSGTDTQYF
TGTGCCAGCAGCGGTGCAAGCGGGAGTGGTACAGATACGCAGTATTTT
>.|TRBV7-6|.|TRBJ2-7
CASSLAHQGYEQYF
TGTGCCAGCAGCTTAGCCCATCAGGGCTACGAGCAGTACTTC
>.|TRBV29-1|.|TRBJ2-1
CSVARLVGNEQFF
TGCAGCGTTGCCCGACTAGTAGGCAATGAGCAGTTCTTC
>TRBD2|TRBV7-9|.|TRBJ2-6
CASSLGGGLVSGANVLTF
TGTGCCAGCAGCTTAGGCGGGGGGCTGGTATCTGGGGCCAACGTCCTGACTTTC
>TRBD2|TRBV29-1|.|TRBJ2-5
CSVDGLAEETQYF
TGCAGCGTTGATGGTCTAGCGGAAGAGACCCAGTACTTC
>.|TRBV19|.|TRBJ1-2
CASSIENRVHGYTF
TGTGCCAGTAGTATCGAAAACAGGGTCCATGGCTACACCTTC
>TRBD2|TRBV5-1|.|TRBJ2-1
CASSFRGTSGRGPYNEQFF
TGCGCCAGCAGCTTCAGGGGGACTAGCGGGAGGGGGCCCTACAATGAGCAGTTCTTC
>.|TRBV24-1|.|TRBJ2-4
CATSVSRWKTKNIQYF
TGTGCCACCAGTGTCTCTAGGTGGAAAACCAAAAACATTCAGTACTTC
>TRBD2|TRBV2|.|TRBJ2-7
CASQTSGGPYEQYF
TGTGCCAGCCAGACTAGCGGGGGGCCCTACGAGCAGTACTTC